The source of this T cell receptor beta chain is a study of beta chain features in type 1 diabetes. The CDR3 is 13 residues long. Trimming removed 6 bases at V and 10 bases at J, with 16 bases between. Germline V gene lookup returns CDR1 ENHRY and CDR2 SYGVKD. This clone was counted only a few times. Antigen: not known. Whole-study findings and limits: PCR might pick shorter templates more often, in the same way for patients and controls. When cDNA is sequenced, cells with high TCR expression could be over-represented.

cDNA synthesis used the whole RNA isolate, giving expressed TCRB sequences. The data were produced by immunoSEQ multiplex PCR, yet TCRdb's version contains in-frame clones alone and is incomplete. The table lists about 410,000 clones, approximately 14% of them singletons, with approximately 0.038% in the top ten. The specimen sequenced was naive CD4+ T cells from blood. This TCR derives from a man younger than 45 in good health. The genes are TRBV10-3 and TRBJ2-1, with D unresolved. CDR3 region: CAIRTDVRSEQFF. The CDR3 DNA is TGTGCCATCAGGACTGATGTGCGTTCCGAGCAGTTCTTC.